This TCR beta chain was profiled in a study of blood T cell repertoires in COVID-19. Assay: immunoSEQ multiplex PCR; the TCRdb copy retains only in-frame clones and omits some. The sample holds around 280,000 clones; 89% are singletons and the top ten take about 1.7%. Per germline, CDR1 LNHDA and CDR2 SQIVND (reference sequence). V shed 4 bases, J shed 0 bases, and the junction held 2 bases outside the gene matches. The CDR3 has 15 amino acids. This clonotype was obtained from a woman aged 40 to 55 who had recovered from COVID-19. Sequencing was performed on PBMCs or T cells enriched from blood (not recorded which). The V and J genes are TRBV19 and TRBJ1-1, with 10 bases matching TRBD1. In DNA, the CDR3 is TGTGCCAGTAGTAGACAGGGGGCGGTGAACACTGAAGCTTTCTTT. Translation: CASSRQGAVNTEAFF.